This T cell receptor (beta chain) emerged from a study of technical replicates of blood from several donors (TCRdb year 2017). To note about this clone: Its antigen has not been determined. No clone much larger than this one lies a single base away; base qualities are absent.

The library relied on the immunoSEQ multiplex PCR assay. Not all clones reach the TCRdb copy of this immuneACCESS table, which keeps in-frame sequences only. Checked studies attribute under half of the gap to unresolved V genes and leave the rest unexplained. The sample table holds over 75,000 clones, of which approximately 96% were seen once. The ten largest make up roughly 0.2% of the sample. V trim: 6 bases; J trim: 7 bases; unmatched bases: 10. For CDR1 and CDR2, the germline V gene lists ENHRY and SYGVKD. Counted from cysteine to phenylalanine, this CDR3 has 14 amino acids. The CDR3 DNA has 42 bases and is translated from base 1.

The sample comprised T cells isolated from PBMCs. The V and J segments used are TRBV10-3 and TRBJ1-2; 8 nucleotides in the junction match TRBD1. This receptor was obtained from a human donor in good health. CDR3 region: CAIRGSTGEIGYTF. The DNA reads TGTGCCATCAGGGGTTCGACAGGGGAGATTGGCTACACCTTC.